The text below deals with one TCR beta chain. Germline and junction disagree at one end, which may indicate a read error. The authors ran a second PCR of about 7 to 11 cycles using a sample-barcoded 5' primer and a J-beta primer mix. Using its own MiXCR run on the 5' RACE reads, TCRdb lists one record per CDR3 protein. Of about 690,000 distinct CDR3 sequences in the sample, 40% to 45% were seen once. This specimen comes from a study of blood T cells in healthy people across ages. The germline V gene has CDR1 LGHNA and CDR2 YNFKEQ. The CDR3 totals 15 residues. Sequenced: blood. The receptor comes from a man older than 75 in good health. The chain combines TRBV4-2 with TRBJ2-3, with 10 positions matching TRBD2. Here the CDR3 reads CAGSPPSGSTDTQYF. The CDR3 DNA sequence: TGTGCCGGCAGTCCCCCTAGCGGGAGTACAGATACGCAGTATTTT.